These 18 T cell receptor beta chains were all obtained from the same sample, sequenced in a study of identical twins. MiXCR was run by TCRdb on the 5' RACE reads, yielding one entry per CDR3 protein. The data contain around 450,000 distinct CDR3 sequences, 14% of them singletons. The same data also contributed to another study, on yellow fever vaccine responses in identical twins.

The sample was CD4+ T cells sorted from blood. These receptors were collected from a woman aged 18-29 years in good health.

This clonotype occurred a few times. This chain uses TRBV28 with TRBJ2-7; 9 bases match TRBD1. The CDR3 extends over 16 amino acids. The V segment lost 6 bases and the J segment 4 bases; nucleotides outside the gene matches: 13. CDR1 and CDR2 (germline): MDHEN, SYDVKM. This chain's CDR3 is CASSVNRGTGRYEQYF. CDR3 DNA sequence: TGTGCCAGCAGCGTTAACCGAGGGACAGGGCGGTACGAGCAGTACTTC.

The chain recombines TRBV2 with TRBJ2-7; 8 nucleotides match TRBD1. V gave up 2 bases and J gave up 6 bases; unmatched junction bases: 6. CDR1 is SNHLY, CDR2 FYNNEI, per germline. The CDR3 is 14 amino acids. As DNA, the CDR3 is TGTGCCAGCAGTGAACAGGGGGCTTTTCGCGAGCAGTACTTC. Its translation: CASSEQGAFREQYF.

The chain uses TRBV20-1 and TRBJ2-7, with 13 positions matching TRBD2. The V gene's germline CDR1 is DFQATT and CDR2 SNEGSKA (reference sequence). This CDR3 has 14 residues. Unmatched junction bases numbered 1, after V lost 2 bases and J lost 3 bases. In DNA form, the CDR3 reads TGCAGTGCTAGACGACTAGCGGGAGGCTACGAGCAGTACTTC. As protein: CSARRLAGGYEQYF.

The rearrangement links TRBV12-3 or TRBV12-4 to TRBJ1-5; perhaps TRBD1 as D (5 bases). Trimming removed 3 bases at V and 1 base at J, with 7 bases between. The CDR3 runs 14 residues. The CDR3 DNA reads TGTGCCAGCAGTTTTTGGGACAGCAATCAGCCCCAGCATTTT. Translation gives CASSFWDSNQPQHF.

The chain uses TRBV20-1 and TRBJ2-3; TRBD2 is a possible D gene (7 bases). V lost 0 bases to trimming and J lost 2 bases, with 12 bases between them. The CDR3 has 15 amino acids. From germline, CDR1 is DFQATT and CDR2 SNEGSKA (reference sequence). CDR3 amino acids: CSARDRGANTDTQYF. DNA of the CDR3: TGCAGTGCTAGAGATCGGGGGGCCAACACAGATACGCAGTATTTT.

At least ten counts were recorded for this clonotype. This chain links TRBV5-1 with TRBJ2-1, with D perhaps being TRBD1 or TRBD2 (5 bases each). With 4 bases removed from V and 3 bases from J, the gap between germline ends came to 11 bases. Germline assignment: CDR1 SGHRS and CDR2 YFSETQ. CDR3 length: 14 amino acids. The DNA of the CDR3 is TGCGCCAGCAGCGCCGGGACCCTCTACAATGAGCAGTTCTTC. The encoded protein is CASSAGTLYNEQFF.

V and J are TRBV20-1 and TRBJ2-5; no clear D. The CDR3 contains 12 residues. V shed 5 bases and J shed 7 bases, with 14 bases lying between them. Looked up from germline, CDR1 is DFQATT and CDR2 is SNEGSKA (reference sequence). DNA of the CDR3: TGCAGTGCTCACACTACAGCAGCGACCCAGTACTTC. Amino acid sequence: CSAHTTAATQYF.

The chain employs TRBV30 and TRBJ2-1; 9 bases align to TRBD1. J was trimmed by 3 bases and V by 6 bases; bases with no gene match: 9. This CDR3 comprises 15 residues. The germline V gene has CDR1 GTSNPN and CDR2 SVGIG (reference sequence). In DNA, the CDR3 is TGTGCCTGCTTAAATTGGGACAGGGACTACAATGAGCAGTTCTTC. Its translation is CACLNWDRDYNEQFF. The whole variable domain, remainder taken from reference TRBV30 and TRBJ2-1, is SQTIHQWPATLVQPVGSPLSLECTVEGTSNPNLYWYRQAAGRGLQLLFYSVGIGQISSEVPQNLSASRPQDRQFILSSKKLLLSDSGFYLCACLNWDRDYNEQFFGPGTRLTVL.

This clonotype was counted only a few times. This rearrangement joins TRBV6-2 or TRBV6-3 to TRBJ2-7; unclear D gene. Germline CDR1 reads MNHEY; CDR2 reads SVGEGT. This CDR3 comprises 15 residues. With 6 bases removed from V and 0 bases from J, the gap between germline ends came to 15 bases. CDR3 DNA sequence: TGTGCCAGCAGCTCCTCGACGGTTAGCTCCTACGAGCAGTACTTC. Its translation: CASSSSTVSSYEQYF.

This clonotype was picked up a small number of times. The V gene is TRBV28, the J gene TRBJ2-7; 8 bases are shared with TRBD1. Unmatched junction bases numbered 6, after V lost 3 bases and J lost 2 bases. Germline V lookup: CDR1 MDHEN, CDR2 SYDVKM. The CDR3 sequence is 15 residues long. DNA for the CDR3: TGTGCCAGCAGTTTGTGGCGGGGACAGGCCTACGAGCAGTACTTC. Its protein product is CASSLWRGQAYEQYF.

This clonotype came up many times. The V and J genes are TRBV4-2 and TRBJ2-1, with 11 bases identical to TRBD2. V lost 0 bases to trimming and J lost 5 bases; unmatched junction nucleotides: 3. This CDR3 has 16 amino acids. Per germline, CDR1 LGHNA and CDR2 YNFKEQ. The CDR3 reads CASSQEGTSGHNEQFF. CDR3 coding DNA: TGTGCCAGCAGCCAAGAGGGGACTAGCGGACACAATGAGCAGTTCTTC.

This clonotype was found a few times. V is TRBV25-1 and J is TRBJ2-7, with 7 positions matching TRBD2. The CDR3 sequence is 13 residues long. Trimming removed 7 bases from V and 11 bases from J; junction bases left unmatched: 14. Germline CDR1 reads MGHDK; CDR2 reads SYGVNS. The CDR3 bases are TGTGCCAGCAAACGGACTAGTAAAAGGAGAGAGTACTTC. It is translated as CASKRTSKRREYF.

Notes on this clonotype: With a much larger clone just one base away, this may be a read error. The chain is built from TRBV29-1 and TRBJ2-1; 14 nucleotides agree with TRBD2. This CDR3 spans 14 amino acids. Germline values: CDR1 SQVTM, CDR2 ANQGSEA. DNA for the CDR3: TGCAGCTCCTGGACTAGCGGGAGGTGGAATGAGCAGCTCTTC. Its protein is CSSWTSGRWNEQLF.

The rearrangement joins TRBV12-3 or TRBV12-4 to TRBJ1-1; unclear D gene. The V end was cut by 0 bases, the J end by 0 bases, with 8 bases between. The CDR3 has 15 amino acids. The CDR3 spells CASSLAGRMNTEAFF. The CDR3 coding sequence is TGTGCCAGCAGTTTAGCAGGACGGATGAACACTGAAGCTTTCTTT.

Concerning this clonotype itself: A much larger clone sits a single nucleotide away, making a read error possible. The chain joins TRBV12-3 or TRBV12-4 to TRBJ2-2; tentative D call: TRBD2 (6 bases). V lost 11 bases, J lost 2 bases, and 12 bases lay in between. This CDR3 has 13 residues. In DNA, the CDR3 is TGTGCCTGGCTGGGGGGAAACACCGGGGAGCTGTTTTTT. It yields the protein CAWLGGNTGELFF.

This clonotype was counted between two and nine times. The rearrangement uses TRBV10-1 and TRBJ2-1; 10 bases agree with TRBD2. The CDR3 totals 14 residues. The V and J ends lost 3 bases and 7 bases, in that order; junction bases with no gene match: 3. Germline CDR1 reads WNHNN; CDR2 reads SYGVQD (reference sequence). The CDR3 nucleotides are TGCGCCAGCAGTGAAAGCGGGAGGGTAAATGAGCAGTTCTTC. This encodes CASSESGRVNEQFF.

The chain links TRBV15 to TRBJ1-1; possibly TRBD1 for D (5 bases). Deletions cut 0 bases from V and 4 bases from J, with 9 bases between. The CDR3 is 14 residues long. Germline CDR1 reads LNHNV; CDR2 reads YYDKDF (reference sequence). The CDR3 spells CATSRDFGGTEAFF. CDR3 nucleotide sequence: TGTGCCACCAGCAGAGATTTCGGGGGCACTGAAGCTTTCTTT.

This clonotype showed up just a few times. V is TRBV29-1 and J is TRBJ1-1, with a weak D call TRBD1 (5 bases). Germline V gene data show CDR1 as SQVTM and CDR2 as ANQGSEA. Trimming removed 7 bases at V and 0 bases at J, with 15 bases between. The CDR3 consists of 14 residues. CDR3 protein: CSAFTGFMNTEAFF. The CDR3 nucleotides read TGCAGCGCTTTCACAGGATTCATGAACACTGAAGCTTTCTTT. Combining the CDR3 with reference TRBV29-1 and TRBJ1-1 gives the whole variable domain SAVISQKPSRDICQRGTSLTIQCQVDSQVTMMFWYRQQPGQSLTLIATANQGSEATYESGFVIDKFPISRPNLTFSTLTVSNMSPEDSSIYLCSAFTGFMNTEAFFGQGTRLTVV.